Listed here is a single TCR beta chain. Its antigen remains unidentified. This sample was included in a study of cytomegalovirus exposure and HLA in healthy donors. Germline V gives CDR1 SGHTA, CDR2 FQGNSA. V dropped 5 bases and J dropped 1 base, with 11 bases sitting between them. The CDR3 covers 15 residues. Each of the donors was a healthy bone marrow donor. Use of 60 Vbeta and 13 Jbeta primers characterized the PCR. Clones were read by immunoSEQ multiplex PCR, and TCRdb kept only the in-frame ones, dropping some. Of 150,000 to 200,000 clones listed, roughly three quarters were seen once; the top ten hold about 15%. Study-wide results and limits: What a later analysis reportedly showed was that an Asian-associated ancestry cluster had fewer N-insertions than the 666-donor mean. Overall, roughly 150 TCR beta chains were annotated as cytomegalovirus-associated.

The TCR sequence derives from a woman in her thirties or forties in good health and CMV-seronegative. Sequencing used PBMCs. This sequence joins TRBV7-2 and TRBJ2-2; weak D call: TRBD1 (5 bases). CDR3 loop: CASSRIDRNTGELFF. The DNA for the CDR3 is TGTGCCAGCAGCCGCATCGACAGGAACACCGGGGAGCTGTTTTTT.